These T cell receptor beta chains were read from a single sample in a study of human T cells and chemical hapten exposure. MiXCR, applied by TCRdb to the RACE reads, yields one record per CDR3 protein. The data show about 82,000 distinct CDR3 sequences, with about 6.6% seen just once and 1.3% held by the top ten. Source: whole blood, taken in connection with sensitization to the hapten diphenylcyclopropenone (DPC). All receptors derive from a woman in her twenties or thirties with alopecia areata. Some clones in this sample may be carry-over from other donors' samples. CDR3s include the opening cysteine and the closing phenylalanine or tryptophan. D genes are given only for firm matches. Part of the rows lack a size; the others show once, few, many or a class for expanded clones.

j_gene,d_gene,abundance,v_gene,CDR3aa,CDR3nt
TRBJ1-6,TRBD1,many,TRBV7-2,CASSDGQGYNSPLHF,TGTGCCAGCAGCGACGGACAGGGCTATAATTCACCCCTCCACTTT
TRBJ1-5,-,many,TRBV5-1,CASSLAPAGNQPQHF,TGCGCCAGCAGCTTGGCCCCCGCGGGTAATCAGCCCCAGCATTTT
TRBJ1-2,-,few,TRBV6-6,CASSPQGGGYTF,TGTGCCAGCAGTCCACAGGGCGGTGGCTACACCTTC
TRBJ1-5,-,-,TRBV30,CAWSEDSNQPQHF,TGTGCCTGGAGTGAGGATAGCAATCAGCCCCAGCATTTT
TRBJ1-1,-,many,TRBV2,CASRIKDRNTEAFF,TGTGCCAGCAGGATTAAGGACAGGAACACTGAAGCTTTCTTT
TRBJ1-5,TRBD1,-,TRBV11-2,CASSLGTGGPERRNQPQHF,TGTGCCAGCAGCTTGGGAACAGGGGGTCCCGAGAGACGCAATCAGCCCCAGCATTTT
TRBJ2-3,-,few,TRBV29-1,CSVEDSRGPGTDTQYF,TGCAGCGTTGAAGATTCTCGGGGCCCAGGTACAGATACGCAGTATTTT
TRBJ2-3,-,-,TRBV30,CAWGTNELVDTQYF,TGTGCCTGGGGGACGAACGAGCTAGTAGATACGCAGTATTTT
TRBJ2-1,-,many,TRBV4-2,CASSQDLSGSSYNEQFF,TGTGCCAGCAGCCAAGATCTATCGGGGAGCTCCTACAATGAGCAGTTCTTC
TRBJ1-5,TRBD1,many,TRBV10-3,CAISEGTGINQPQHF,TGTGCCATCAGTGAGGGGACAGGGATTAATCAGCCCCAGCATTTT
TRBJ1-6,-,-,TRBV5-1,CASSLAESRNPPLHF,TGCGCCAGCAGCCTAGCAGAGTCTCGTAATCCACCCCTCCACTTT
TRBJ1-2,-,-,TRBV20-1,CSAPINYGDNF,TGCAGTGCCCCGATCAACTATGGCGACAACTTC
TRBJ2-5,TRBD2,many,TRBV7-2,CASSFGLAGGETQYF,TGTGCCAGCAGCTTTGGACTAGCGGGGGGTGAGACCCAGTACTTC
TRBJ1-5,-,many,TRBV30,CAWSDASDSNQPQHF,TGTGCCTGGAGCGACGCCAGCGATAGCAATCAGCCCCAGCATTTT
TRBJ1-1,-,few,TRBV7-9,CASSLVGQRTEAFF,TGTGCCAGCAGCTTGGTGGGCCAGAGGACTGAAGCTTTCTTT
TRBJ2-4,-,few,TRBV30,CAWSVAGAKNIQYF,TGTGCCTGGAGTGTTGCGGGGGCCAAAAACATTCAGTACTTC
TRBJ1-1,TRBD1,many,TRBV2,CASRTGGGPEAFF,TGTGCCAGCAGAACAGGGGGCGGACCTGAAGCTTTCTTT
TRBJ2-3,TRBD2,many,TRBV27,CASSSWARLAGGPYSTDTQYF,TGTGCCAGCAGTTCTTGGGCCAGGCTAGCGGGGGGGCCGTATAGCACAGATACGCAGTATTTT
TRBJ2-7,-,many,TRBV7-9,CASSSRDSPYEQYF,TGTGCCAGCAGCTCCCGGGACTCCCCCTACGAGCAGTACTTC
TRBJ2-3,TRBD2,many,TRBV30,CAWSISGGARTQYF,TGTGCCTGGAGTATAAGCGGGGGGGCTAGGACGCAGTATTTT
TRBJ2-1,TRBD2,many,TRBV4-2,CASSQDLSGGFGEQFF,TGTGCCAGCAGCCAAGATCTTAGCGGGGGGTTCGGTGAGCAGTTCTTC
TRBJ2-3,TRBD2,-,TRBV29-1,CSVEGGMGGPEGTDTQYF,TGCAGCGTTGAGGGAGGAATGGGAGGGCCGGAGGGCACAGATACGCAGTATTTT
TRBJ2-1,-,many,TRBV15,CATSREGLRYNEQFF,TGTGCCACCAGCAGAGAGGGGTTACGGTACAATGAGCAGTTCTTC
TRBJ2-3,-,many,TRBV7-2,CASSSTVGVYTDTQYF,TGTGCCAGCAGCTCGACGGTCGGGGTCTACACAGATACGCAGTATTTT
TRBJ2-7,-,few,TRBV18,CASSPPQSYEQYF,TGTGCCAGCTCACCCCCCCAGTCCTACGAGCAGTACTTC
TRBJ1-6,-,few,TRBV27,CASSLIDSRFSSYNSPLHF,TGTGCCAGCAGTTTAATAGATTCGAGGTTCAGCTCCTATAATTCACCCCTCCACTTT
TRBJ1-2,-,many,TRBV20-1,CSARDRGDGYTF,TGCAGTGCTAGAGATAGGGGGGATGGCTACACCTTC
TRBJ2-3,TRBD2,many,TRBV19,CASSMGRADTQYF,TGTGCCAGTAGTATGGGGAGGGCAGATACGCAGTATTTT
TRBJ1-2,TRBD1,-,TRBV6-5,CASSEGARGYGYTF,TGTGCCAGCAGTGAGGGGGCGAGAGGCTATGGCTACACCTTC
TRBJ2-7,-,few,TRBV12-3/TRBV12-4,CASRGAGSGEQYF,TGTGCCAGCAGGGGGGCAGGGAGTGGCGAGCAGTACTTC
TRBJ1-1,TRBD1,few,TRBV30,CAWSFPPTGITEAFF,TGTGCCTGGAGTTTCCCCCCGACAGGGATCACTGAAGCTTTCTTT
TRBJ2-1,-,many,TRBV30,CAWSGGAYNEQFF,TGTGCCTGGAGTGGCGGGGCGTACAATGAGCAGTTCTTC
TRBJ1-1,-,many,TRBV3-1,CASSQELWAENTEAFF,TGTGCCAGCAGCCAAGAGCTGTGGGCGGAGAACACTGAAGCTTTCTTT
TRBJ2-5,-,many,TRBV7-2,CASSQTRDQETQYF,TGTGCCAGCAGCCAGACTAGGGATCAAGAGACCCAGTACTTC
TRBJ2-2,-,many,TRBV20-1,CSATGPNTGELFF,TGCAGTGCTACAGGGCCGAACACCGGGGAGCTGTTTTTT
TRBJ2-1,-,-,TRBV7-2,CASSLVGTYNEQFF,TGTGCCAGCAGCTTAGTCGGGACCTACAATGAGCAGTTCTTC
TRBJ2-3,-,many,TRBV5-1,CASSLDRTNTDTQYF,TGCGCCAGCAGCTTGGACAGGACCAACACAGATACGCAGTATTTT
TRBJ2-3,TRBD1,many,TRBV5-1,CASSGDSPSTDTQYF,TGCGCCAGCAGCGGGGACAGCCCTAGCACAGATACGCAGTATTTT
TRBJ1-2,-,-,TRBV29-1,CSVELGSALGYTF,TGCAGCGTTGAACTGGGGTCAGCTCTGGGCTACACCTTC
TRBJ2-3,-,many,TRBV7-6,CASSLRQENRADTQYF,TGTGCCAGCAGCTTAAGGCAGGAAAATCGGGCAGATACGCAGTATTTT
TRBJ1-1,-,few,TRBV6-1,CASSELRGTEAFF,TGTGCCAGCAGTGAATTAAGGGGAACTGAAGCTTTCTTT